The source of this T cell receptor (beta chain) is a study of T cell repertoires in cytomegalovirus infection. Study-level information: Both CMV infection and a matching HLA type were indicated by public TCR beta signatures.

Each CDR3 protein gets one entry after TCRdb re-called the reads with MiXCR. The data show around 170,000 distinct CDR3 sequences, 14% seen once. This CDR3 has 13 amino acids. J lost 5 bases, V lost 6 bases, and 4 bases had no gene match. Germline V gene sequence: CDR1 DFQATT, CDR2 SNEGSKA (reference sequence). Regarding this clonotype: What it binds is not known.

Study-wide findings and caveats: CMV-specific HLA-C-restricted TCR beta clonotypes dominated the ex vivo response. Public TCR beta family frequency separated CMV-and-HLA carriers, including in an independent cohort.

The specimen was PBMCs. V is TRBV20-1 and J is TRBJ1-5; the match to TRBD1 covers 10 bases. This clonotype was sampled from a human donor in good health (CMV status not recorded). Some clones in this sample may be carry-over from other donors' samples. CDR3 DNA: TGCAGTGCCAGGGGGACAGGGGATCAGCCCCAGCATTTT. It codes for CSARGTGDQPQHF.